A single sample gave rise to the 30 T cell receptor beta chains below, sequenced in a study of cytomegalovirus exposure and HLA in healthy donors. 13 Jbeta primers and 60 Vbeta primers were used for the PCR. TCRdb keeps only in-frame clones here, not all; method: immunoSEQ multiplex PCR. The data contain about 180,000 clones, 80% to 90% of them singletons. The sample comprised PBMCs. These receptors originate from a girl under 18 in good health and CMV-seropositive.

This sequence joins TRBV5-1 and TRBJ2-7; 11 nucleotides line up with TRBD2. Germline-derived CDR1 and CDR2 are SGHRS and YFSETQ. The V gene end was trimmed by 4 bases and the J gene end by 1 base; junction bases not matched to a gene: 7. CDR3 length: 16 residues. CDR3 protein: CASSRSSGGKSYEQYF. CDR3 DNA: TGCGCCAGCAGCAGATCTAGCGGGGGGAAATCCTACGAGCAGTACTTC.

This chain joins TRBV20-1 and TRBJ2-7; unclear D gene. This CDR3 is 11 amino acids long. From germline, CDR1 is DFQATT and CDR2 SNEGSKA (reference sequence). V was pared by 5 bases and J by 0 bases, with 5 bases between. The CDR3 nucleotides read TGCAGTGCTTTGAGCTCCTACGAGCAGTACTTC. As protein: CSALSSYEQYF.

The V call is TRBV5-1, the J call TRBJ2-2; 7 bases are shared with TRBD1. CDR3 length: 14 residues. The ends lost 2 bases at V and 6 bases at J; junction bases unmatched: 4. Germline-derived CDR1 and CDR2 are SGHRS and YFSETQ. Here the CDR3 DNA reads TGCGCCAGCAGCTTTACAACAGGGGCCGGGGAGCTGTTTTTT. As protein: CASSFTTGAGELFF.

The chain uses TRBV19 and TRBJ2-7; D not resolved. The CDR3 length is 12 residues. V gave up 5 bases and J gave up 3 bases, with 8 bases separating them. CDR1 LNHDA and CDR2 SQIVND come from the germline V gene (reference sequence). CDR3 nucleotide sequence: TGTGCCAGTAGTTACAGTGGCTACGAGCAGTACTTC. Translation gives CASSYSGYEQYF.

This clone occurred a few times. The V call is TRBV9, the J call TRBJ2-5, with 10 nucleotides matching TRBD1. This CDR3 comprises 16 residues. J was trimmed by 1 base and V by 2 bases; bases with no gene match: 5. Germline V gene data show CDR1 as SGDLS and CDR2 as YYNGEE. The CDR3, as DNA: TGTGCCAGCAGCGTTGGAAGGACAGGGGGCCAAGAGACCCAGTACTTC. This encodes CASSVGRTGGQETQYF.

This clone was detected only once. The chain couples TRBV16 to TRBJ2-5; D may be TRBD1 (5 bases). The CDR3 totals 13 residues. Looked up from germline, CDR1 is KGHSY and CDR2 is FQNENV. The CDR3, as DNA: TGTGGGGCGGCGACAGACCACCAAGAGACCCAGTACTTC. Translation: CGAATDHQETQYF.

Points on this clone: Compared with germline, one end of the junction differs, possibly owing to a read error. The V gene is TRBV7-9, the J gene TRBJ1-3; possibly TRBD1 for D (6 bases). Germline lookup yields CDR1 SEHNR and CDR2 FQNEAQ (reference sequence). The CDR3 has 15 residues. CDR3: CSSRPGQGAGNTIYF. The DNA of the CDR3 is TGTTCCAGCAGACCGGGACAAGGTGCTGGAAACACCATATATTTT.

This chain connects TRBV10-3 to TRBJ1-5; 8 bases map to TRBD1. The ends lost 2 bases at V and 1 base at J; junction bases unmatched: 1. Germline V lookup: CDR1 ENHRY, CDR2 SYGVKD. This CDR3 region has 15 residues. The CDR3 DNA is TGTGCCATCAGTGAGGGACAGGGAAGCAATCAGCCCCAGCATTTT. Its translation: CAISEGQGSNQPQHF.

This clone was observed a single time. The chain links TRBV11-2 to TRBJ2-1; perhaps TRBD2 as D (6 bases). CDR1 is SGHAT, CDR2 FQNNGV, per germline. The CDR3 extends over 15 amino acids. Trimming took off 5 bases at V and 1 base at J, with 12 bases between the two ends. The CDR3 sequence is CASSRVRGSYNEQFF. CDR3 in DNA: TGTGCCAGCAGCCGCGTCCGGGGGTCCTACAATGAGCAGTTCTTC.

V is TRBV2 and J is TRBJ2-3, with D maybe TRBD2 (7 bases). The CDR3 length is 15 residues. Per germline, CDR1 SNHLY and CDR2 FYNNEI. V lost 8 bases and J lost 2, with 17 bases in between. The CDR3 loop reads CASGGAAGLTDTQYF. The CDR3 DNA follows: TGTGCCAGCGGGGGGGCGGCAGGGCTCACAGATACGCAGTATTTT.

The J gene is TRBJ1-2, the V gene TRBV6-1; no definite D call. Trimming cost V 4 bases and J 1 base, with 16 bases left between them. CDR1 MNHNS and CDR2 SASEGT come from the germline V gene. The CDR3 has 16 amino acids. As DNA, the CDR3 is TGTGCCAGCAGTGCGTTTGTGGGAGCCAATAACTATGGCTACACCTTC. Translated: CASSAFVGANNYGYTF.

This chain links TRBV7-9 with TRBJ1-3; D is ambiguous. This CDR3 has 15 amino acids. Looked up from germline, CDR1 is SEHNR and CDR2 is FQNEAQ (reference sequence). With 6 bases removed from V and 0 bases from J, the gap between germline ends came to 12 bases. CDR3 sequence (DNA): TGTGCCAGCAGTCTAGACCGGGACTCTGGAAACACCATATATTTT. As protein: CASSLDRDSGNTIYF.

As concerns this clone: Relative to the germline gene, one junction end is altered; a read error may explain this. CDR3 residues: CASSRPFSGGWDTPYF. Written as DNA, the CDR3 is TGCGCCAGCAGCCGCCCCTTTAGCGGGGGATGGGATACGCCGTATTTT. The chain links TRBV4-1 to TRBJ2-3, with 9 bases aligning to TRBD2. The germline V gene has CDR1 MGHRA and CDR2 YSYEKL. The CDR3 extends over 16 amino acids.

The V call is TRBV6-1, the J call TRBJ1-1, with D uncertain. Trimming removed 5 bases from V and 4 bases from J, with 11 bases in between. The CDR3 runs to 13 residues. Germline loops: CDR1 MNHNS, CDR2 SASEGT. The CDR3 protein is CASSSGWGTEAFF. The CDR3 nucleotides read TGTGCCAGCAGTAGCGGGTGGGGCACTGAAGCTTTCTTT.

The CDR3 loop is CASSYSTGEQFF. DNA for the CDR3: TGTGCCAGCAGTTATTCGACCGGGGAGCAGTTCTTC. The chain links TRBV6-1 to TRBJ2-1; D gene uncertain. V dropped 5 bases and J dropped 10 bases, with 12 bases sitting between them. The CDR3 totals 12 residues. The germline V gene has CDR1 MNHNS and CDR2 SASEGT.

The chain is built from TRBV19 and TRBJ1-1, with a possible D match to TRBD1 (5 bases). V lost 1 base and J 0 bases, leaving 9 bases between the germline ends. Looked up from germline, CDR1 is LNHDA and CDR2 is SQIVND (reference sequence). The CDR3 runs to 15 residues. The CDR3 nucleotides are TGTGCCAGTAGTATAGTCTTGACAGTGAACACTGAAGCTTTCTTT. Its protein product is CASSIVLTVNTEAFF.

This chain uses TRBV5-1 with TRBJ1-2; tentatively, D is TRBD1 (6 bases). The CDR3 has 16 residues. Looked up from germline, CDR1 is SGHRS and CDR2 is YFSETQ. The V end was cut by 3 bases, the J end by 10 bases, with 25 bases between. DNA of the CDR3: TGCGCCAGCAGCTCCTTGTCGACAGGCCCTCTCAGAGACTACACCTTC. This encodes CASSSLSTGPLRDYTF.

This clone was counted between two and nine times. This rearrangement joins TRBV5-1 to TRBJ1-1; tentatively, D is TRBD1 (5 bases). CDR3 length: 14 residues. Germline CDR1 and CDR2: SGHRS and YFSETQ. V was pared by 6 bases and J by 3 bases, with 15 bases between. The CDR3 here is CASKGAIWDTEAFF. The CDR3 bases are TGCGCCAGCAAAGGGGCAATATGGGACACTGAAGCTTTCTTT.

V gene TRBV27 combines with J gene TRBJ2-3; 7 nucleotides agree with TRBD1. Germline assignment: CDR1 MNHEY and CDR2 SMNVEV (reference sequence). The V segment lost 2 bases and the J segment 3 bases; nucleotides outside the gene matches: 11. The CDR3 extends over 17 amino acids. CDR3 sequence (DNA): TGTGCCAGCAGTTTACCCCTCACGGGACAGACAACAGATACGCAGTATTTT. Amino acid sequence: CASSLPLTGQTTDTQYF.

V usage is TRBV29-1 and J usage is TRBJ1-1; 7 positions match TRBD1. Germline assignment: CDR1 SQVTM and CDR2 ANQGSEA. The CDR3 covers 13 residues. V dropped 3 bases and J dropped 0; count of bases not matched to a gene: 1. CDR3 sequence (DNA): TGCAGCGTTGAGACAGGGATGAACACTGAAGCTTTCTTT. It codes for CSVETGMNTEAFF.

CDR3 loop: CASSPRTSGGAETQYF. In DNA form, the CDR3 reads TGTGCCAGCAGCCCCCGGACTAGCGGGGGGGCAGAGACCCAGTACTTC. The genes are TRBV5-4 and TRBJ2-5; TRBD2 matches 15 bases. This CDR3 contains 16 residues. Per germline, CDR1 SGHNT and CDR2 YYREEE (reference sequence). V lost 4 bases to trimming and J lost 4 bases; unmatched junction nucleotides: 5.

The chain combines TRBV5-1 with TRBJ2-3, with D possibly being TRBD1 (5 bases). Germline CDR1 is SGHRS and CDR2 is YFSETQ. This CDR3 has 13 amino acids. V lost 6 bases and J 4 bases, leaving 12 bases between the germline ends. DNA of the CDR3: TGCGCCAGCAAAATGGGGCGAGCAGATACGCAGTATTTT. Protein sequence: CASKMGRADTQYF.

The gene calls are TRBV23-1 and TRBJ1-2; 7 bases are a match to TRBD1. TRBV23-1 is flagged as an ORF with uncertain function. Trimming cost V 8 bases and J 0 bases; bases outside gene matches: 15. This CDR3 is built from 17 residues. The CDR3, as DNA: TGCGCCAGCTCTCGCCCCCACAGGGGCCCCCCTAACTATGGCTACACCTTC. It codes for CASSRPHRGPPNYGYTF.

The genes are TRBV10-3 and TRBJ1-6; a weak D match, TRBD1 (6 bases). CDR1 is ENHRY, CDR2 SYGVKD, per germline. This CDR3 is 14 amino acids long. Trimming removed 2 bases from V and 5 bases from J, with 7 bases in between. The chain's CDR3 is CAISERQDNSPLHF. The CDR3 coding sequence is TGTGCCATCAGTGAGCGACAGGATAATTCACCCCTCCACTTT.

The chain links TRBV7-2 to TRBJ1-6, with D possibly matching TRBD1 (5 bases). The CDR3 has 15 residues. The germline V gene has CDR1 SGHTA and CDR2 FQGNSA. V was pared by 2 bases and J by 3 bases, with 8 bases between. CDR3 DNA sequence: TGTGCCAGCAGCTTAAGACAGAACTATAATTCACCCCTCCACTTT. Translating it yields CASSLRQNYNSPLHF.

The rearrangement uses TRBV6-1 and TRBJ2-1; 8 bases fit TRBD1. Germline trimming cut 4 bases from V and 5 bases from J; bases unmatched to any gene: 7. The length of the CDR3 is 15 residues. Germline loops: CDR1 MNHNS, CDR2 SASEGT. The CDR3 spells CASSARQGINNEQFF. CDR3 bases: TGTGCCAGCAGTGCCCGACAGGGGATAAACAATGAGCAGTTCTTC.

The chain uses TRBV7-3 and TRBJ1-2; TRBD1 might be the D (5 bases). The V end lost 2 bases, the J end lost 3 bases, and 16 bases lay between the germline ends. The CDR3 is 16 amino acids. CDR1 SGHTA and CDR2 FQGTGA come from the germline V gene. The CDR3 region is CASSLGAGGRDYGYTF. The CDR3 region has the DNA TGTGCCAGCAGCTTAGGTGCGGGGGGACGGGACTATGGCTACACCTTC.

This chain links TRBV5-1 with TRBJ2-2; 7 nucleotides match TRBD1. From germline, CDR1 is SGHRS and CDR2 YFSETQ. The CDR3 length is 13 residues. The CDR3 here is CASHRDSTGELFF. In DNA, the CDR3 is TGCGCGTCCCACAGGGACAGCACCGGGGAGCTGTTTTTT. Variable domain in full (rest from reference TRBV5-1 and TRBJ2-2): KAGVTQTPRYLIKTRGQQVTLSCSPISGHRSVSWYQQTPGQGLQFLFEYFSETQRNKGNFPGRFSGRQFSNSRSEMNVSTLELGDSALYLCASHRDSTGELFFGEGSRLTVL.

The genes are TRBV12-5 and TRBJ2-3; TRBD2 aligns across 7 bases. Germline CDR1 LGHNT, CDR2 FRNRAP. The length of the CDR3 is 15 residues. With 0 bases clipped from V and 4 bases from J, the junction kept 4 bases outside the gene matches. CDR3 coding DNA: TGTGCTAGTGGTTTGGTAAAGGGGAGGGCAGATACGCAGTATTTT. Its protein is CASGLVKGRADTQYF. The whole variable domain, remainder taken from reference TRBV12-5 and TRBJ2-3, is DARVTQTPRHKVTEMGQEVTMRCQPILGHNTVFWYRQTMMQGLELLAYFRNRAPLDDSGMPKDRFSAEMPDATLATLKIQPSEPRDSAVYFCASGLVKGRADTQYFGPGTRLTVL.

This clone was picked up a small number of times. This rearrangement joins TRBV18 to TRBJ1-6; possibly TRBD1 for D (5 bases). The CDR3 consists of 16 residues. V was cut by 3 bases and J by 5 bases, with 14 bases left in between. Germline CDR1 reads KGHSH; CDR2 reads LQKENI. The DNA of the CDR3 is TGTGCCAGCTCACCTCTGGGGGACTTACATAATTCACCCCTCCACTTT. Translation: CASSPLGDLHNSPLHF. Based on the CDR3 plus reference TRBV18 and TRBJ1-6, the full variable domain is NAGVMQNPRHLVRRRGQEARLRCSPMKGHSHVYWYRQLPEEGLKFMVYLQKENIIDESGMPKERFSAEFPKEGPSILRIQQVVRGDSAAYFCASSPLGDLHNSPLHFGNGTRLTVT.